The TCR beta chain described here comes from a study of type 1 regulatory T cells. Study at large: T-allo10 is an in vitro-generated, Tr1-enriched CD4 T cell product specific for alloantigen.

TCRdb re-called the reads through MiXCR, storing one row per CDR3 protein. This sample carries under 30,000 distinct CDR3 sequences, roughly 50% of them seen once, and the ten largest clones take 4.8%. Looked up from germline, CDR1 is SNHLY and CDR2 is FYNNEI. Trimming took 6 bases from V and 6 from J, leaving 15 bases between them. This CDR3 has 14 amino acids. Comments on this clonotype: What it binds is not known.

Material for sequencing was cultured T cells, either the whole culture or a sorted T cell fraction (not recorded which). The chain links TRBV2 to TRBJ1-5; the D gene is possibly TRBD1 (6 bases). The clonotype originates from a human donor in good health. Written as DNA, the CDR3 is TGTGCCAGCAGCCCCCAGGGGCTCTTTCAGCCCCAGCATTTT. Its translation: CASSPQGLFQPQHF.